The 21 T cell receptor beta chains presented below share a single source sample, sequenced in a study of cytomegalovirus exposure and HLA in healthy donors. Researchers ran the PCR with 60 Vbeta and 13 Jbeta primers. The repertoire was sequenced with immunoSEQ multiplex PCR; TCRdb's copy has only in-frame clones and lacks some. The table lists around 170,000 clones, 75% to 90% of them singletons, with roughly 0.75% in the top ten. The sample was PBMCs. These receptors all stem from a woman between 18 and 29 years old in good health and CMV-seronegative.

The J gene is TRBJ1-5, the V gene TRBV10-2; possible D gene TRBD1, 6 bases. V shed 6 bases and J shed 6 bases, with 15 bases lying between them. Germline values: CDR1 WSHSY, CDR2 SAAADI. CDR3 size: 14 residues. CDR3 DNA sequence: TGCGCCAGCAGCTGGGACATGACAAGTCAGCCCCAGCATTTT. Encoded protein: CASSWDMTSQPQHF.

This clone was detected a few times. The gene calls are TRBV2 and TRBJ1-1; the match to TRBD1 covers 7 bases. The CDR3 spans 12 residues. CDR1 and CDR2 (germline): SNHLY, FYNNEI. V was clipped by 11 bases and J by 5 bases; unmatched bases: 8. The CDR3 DNA is TGTGCCCGTGGGGCAGGGGGAACTGAAGCTTTCTTT. Residues: CARGAGGTEAFF.

The chain uses TRBV28 and TRBJ1-2, with D possibly matching TRBD1 (6 bases). V was shortened by 5 bases and J by 8 bases, with 15 bases between the two germline ends. This CDR3 is 13 amino acids long. Germline CDR1 is MDHEN and CDR2 is SYDVKM. The CDR3 region has the DNA TGTGCCAGCAGTGGGGCCCAGGGGTTAGGCTACACCTTC. Residues: CASSGAQGLGYTF.

This sequence joins TRBV7-6 and TRBJ2-2, with 8 bases identical to TRBD1. Germline lookup yields CDR1 SGHVS and CDR2 FNYEAQ. The V gene end was trimmed by 1 base and the J gene end by 5 bases; junction bases not matched to a gene: 6. This CDR3 has 16 residues. DNA for the CDR3: TGTGCCAGCAGCTTAGGGACAGGGAACCCTACCGGGGAGCTGTTTTTT. Protein: CASSLGTGNPTGELFF. Combining the CDR3 with reference TRBV7-6 and TRBJ2-2 gives the whole variable domain GAGVSQSPRYKVTKRGQDVALRCDPISGHVSLYWYRQALGQGPEFLTYFNYEAQQDKSGLPNDRFSAERPEGSISTLTIQRTEQRDSAMYRCASSLGTGNPTGELFFGEGSRLTVL.

V gene TRBV28 combines with J gene TRBJ2-2; 13 nucleotides agree with TRBD2. This CDR3 has 15 amino acids. Germline-derived CDR1 and CDR2 are MDHEN and SYDVKM. V trimming: 11 bases; J trimming: 0 bases; junction bases outside the gene matches: 3. The CDR3 here is CAVGLAGANTGELFF. CDR3 sequence (DNA): TGTGCCGTAGGACTAGCGGGGGCGAACACCGGGGAGCTGTTTTTT.

CDR3 bases: TGTGCCACCAGCAGAGAGGGCAGGGCGAGCGAGCAGTACTTC. This translates into CATSREGRASEQYF. The chain combines TRBV15 with TRBJ2-7; D may be TRBD1 (5 bases). Trimming pared 0 bases from V and 6 bases from J, leaving 12 bases between. The CDR3 is 14 residues long. CDR1 is LNHNV and CDR2 is YYDKDF in the germline V gene (reference sequence).

The rearrangement links TRBV27 to TRBJ2-1, with 14 nucleotides matching TRBD2. The CDR3 covers 15 residues. Germline V gene data show CDR1 as MNHEY and CDR2 as SMNVEV (reference sequence). Trimming took 5 bases from V and 5 from J; bases not matched to a gene: 2. The CDR3 is CASSLTSGRDNEQFF. CDR3 nucleotides: TGTGCCAGCAGTCTGACTAGCGGGAGGGACAATGAGCAGTTCTTC.

This clone was observed a handful of times. The chain recombines TRBV19 with TRBJ2-7; TRBD1 matches 7 bases. The length of the CDR3 is 15 residues. The V segment lost 4 bases and the J segment 2 bases; nucleotides outside the gene matches: 8. Germline assignment: CDR1 LNHDA and CDR2 SQIVND (reference sequence). The CDR3 loop is CASSTTGYGPYEQYF. CDR3 nucleotide sequence: TGTGCCAGTAGTACGACAGGGTATGGTCCCTACGAGCAGTACTTC.

The chain carries TRBV27 and TRBJ2-4, with D perhaps matching TRBD1 (6 bases). The CDR3 loop spans 14 amino acids. Germline V lookup: CDR1 MNHEY, CDR2 SMNVEV (reference sequence). V shed 4 bases and J shed 5 bases, with 12 bases lying between them. The CDR3 is CASSSTDSQNIQYF. The CDR3 DNA reads TGTGCCAGCAGTTCAACGGACAGCCAAAACATTCAGTACTTC.

This sequence joins TRBV6-6 and TRBJ1-2; 9 nucleotides agree with TRBD1. Germline trimming cut 2 bases from V and 2 bases from J; bases unmatched to any gene: 6. This CDR3 is built from 16 residues. Germline-derived CDR1 and CDR2 are MNHNY and SVGAGI (reference sequence). The CDR3 region has the DNA TGTGCCAGCAGTTACCGACAGGGGGGTGAGAACTATGGCTACACCTTC. This translates into CASSYRQGGENYGYTF.

V is TRBV9 and J is TRBJ2-1; 10 bases are a match to TRBD1. This CDR3 has 14 residues. Germline-derived CDR1 and CDR2 are SGDLS and YYNGEE. Germline trimming cut 2 bases from V and 5 bases from J; bases unmatched to any gene: 1. CDR3 protein: CASSVGTGDNEQFF. CDR3 coding DNA: TGTGCCAGCAGCGTGGGGACAGGGGACAATGAGCAGTTCTTC. The full variable domain, with the rest looked up from reference TRBV9 and TRBJ2-1, is DSGVTQTPKHLITATGQRVTLRCSPRSGDLSVYWYQQSLDQGLQFLIQYYNGEERAKGNILERFSAQQFPDLHSELNLSSLELGDSALYFCASSVGTGDNEQFFGPGTRLTVL.

The rearrangement joins TRBV5-1 to TRBJ2-2; D might be TRBD1 (5 bases). The CDR3 is 14 residues long. V was cut by 3 bases and J by 4 bases, with 10 bases left in between. Per germline, CDR1 SGHRS and CDR2 YFSETQ. The CDR3 reads CASSWGTLTGELFF. In nucleotides, the CDR3 is TGCGCCAGCAGCTGGGGCACCCTCACCGGGGAGCTGTTTTTT.

The V and J genes are TRBV6-5 and TRBJ2-7, with 7 bases identical to TRBD2. From germline, CDR1 is MNHEY and CDR2 SVGAGI. The CDR3 runs to 15 residues. The V and J ends lost 6 bases and 0 bases, in that order; junction bases with no gene match: 8. CDR3 sequence: CASSLLGLDSYEQYF. In DNA, the CDR3 is TGTGCCAGCAGCCTACTTGGACTAGACTCCTACGAGCAGTACTTC.

This clone was recorded only once. The chain employs TRBV18 and TRBJ2-1, with 11 bases aligning to TRBD2. There are 17 residues in the CDR3. The J segment lost 3 bases and the V segment lost 3 bases, leaving 7 bases of the junction unmatched. The V gene's germline CDR1 is KGHSH and CDR2 LQKENI. For the CDR3, the DNA is TGTGCCAGCTCACCGGGGTCGACTAGCGGGAACTACAATGAGCAGTTCTTC. Protein: CASSPGSTSGNYNEQFF.

The sample holds one count of this clone. The chain recombines TRBV7-9 with TRBJ2-7; 14 bases are a match to TRBD2. The germline V gene encodes CDR1 SEHNR and CDR2 FQNEAQ (reference sequence). This CDR3 region has 16 residues. The V and J ends lost 4 bases and 4 bases, in that order; junction bases with no gene match: 6. The DNA for the CDR3 is TGTGCCAGCAGCTCCCTGACTAGCGGGAGGGTATACGAGCAGTACTTC. Translation gives CASSSLTSGRVYEQYF. Based on the CDR3 plus reference TRBV7-9 and TRBJ2-7, the full variable domain is DTGVSQNPRHKITKRGQNVTFRCDPISEHNRLYWYRQTLGQGPEFLTYFQNEAQLEKSRLLSDRFSAERPKGSFSTLEIQRTEQGDSAMYLCASSSLTSGRVYEQYFGPGTRLTVT.

With respect to this clone: The junction shows a germline mismatch at one end, possibly a read error. This chain uses TRBV18 with TRBJ1-2; TRBD1 matches 9 bases. CDR1 is KGHSH and CDR2 is LQKENI in the germline V gene. The CDR3 runs 13 residues. The CDR3 nucleotides are TGTGTCAGCGAAGGGGGACAGGGAGCGGGCTACACCTTC. Translated: CVSEGGQGAGYTF. Based on the CDR3 plus reference TRBV18 and TRBJ1-2, the full variable domain is NAGVMQNPRHLVRRRGQEARLRCSPMKGHSHVYWYRQLPEEGLKFMVYLQKENIIDESGMPKERFSAEFPKEGPSILRIQQVVRGDSAAYFCVSEGGQGAGYTFGSGTRLTVV.

The gene calls are TRBV20-1 and TRBJ2-1; D gene ambiguous. With 0 bases removed from V and 9 bases from J, the gap between germline ends came to 6 bases. This CDR3 is 11 amino acids long. Looked up from germline, CDR1 is DFQATT and CDR2 is SNEGSKA (reference sequence). CDR3 in DNA: TGCAGTGCTAGAGACTACGTTGAGCAGTTCTTC. Amino acid sequence: CSARDYVEQFF.

The chain is built from TRBV19 and TRBJ2-7; D remains ambiguous. In germline, CDR1 is LNHDA, CDR2 SQIVND (reference sequence). The CDR3 is made up of 13 amino acids. Trimming pared 7 bases from V and 2 bases from J, leaving 12 bases between. Here the CDR3 DNA reads TGTGCCAGTAAAGAAGCAAATACCTACGAGCAGTACTTC. This gives the protein CASKEANTYEQYF.

The rearrangement links TRBV19 to TRBJ2-1; 13 nucleotides line up with TRBD2. With 2 bases clipped from V and 10 bases from J, the junction kept 8 bases outside the gene matches. CDR1 is LNHDA, CDR2 SQIVND, per germline (reference sequence). This CDR3 is built from 16 residues. As DNA, the CDR3 is TGTGCCAGTAGTATAAGTGGGACTAGCGGGATGGGGGAGCAGTTCTTC. This sequence encodes CASSISGTSGMGEQFF.

The chain carries TRBV5-1 and TRBJ2-5; possibly TRBD2 for D (6 bases). The V and J ends lost 0 bases and 4 bases respectively, with 10 bases between them. CDR1 is SGHRS and CDR2 is YFSETQ in the germline V gene. The CDR3 length is 14 residues. CDR3 protein: CASSLGLERETQYF. In DNA, the CDR3 is TGCGCCAGCAGCTTGGGACTAGAGAGAGAGACCCAGTACTTC.

The chain employs TRBV10-2 and TRBJ2-5; 11 bases match TRBD2. Germline V lookup: CDR1 WSHSY, CDR2 SAAADI. The CDR3 length is 17 residues. The V and J ends lost 3 bases and 7 bases, in that order; junction bases with no gene match: 13. The DNA for the CDR3 is TGCGCCAGCAGTGACAGGGGATGGACTAGCGGGTTTGGGACCCAGTACTTC. Its protein product is CASSDRGWTSGFGTQYF.